The rows below give T cell receptor beta chains drawn from one sample of a study of metastatic and nonmetastatic thyroid tumors. TCRdb redid the clone calls on the PCR reads using MiXCR. Of tens of thousands of clones in the sample, under 15% were seen once. The sample comprised tumor tissue. The receptors here all came from a female donor with papillary thyroid cancer or a benign thyroid nodule (not recorded which). Some clones in this sample may be carry-over from other donors' samples. Each CDR3 is given with its conserved first and last residue. Each record gives: J gene, D gene, clone size, V gene, CDR3 protein, CDR3 DNA. The D gene is left open where the match is weak. Size values are once, few and many counts, or a class for expanded clones, and some rows have none.

j_call: TRBJ2-2
d_call: TRBD2
clone_size: many
v_call: TRBV6-5
cdr3_aa: CASSSPGLAGEAGELFF
cdr3_nt: TGTGCCAGCAGTTCCCCGGGACTAGCGGGAGAGGCCGGGGAGCTGTTTTTT

j_call: TRBJ2-7
d_call: -
clone_size: many
v_call: TRBV2
cdr3_aa: CATLSGTPDNYEQYF
cdr3_nt: TGTGCCACGCTGAGCGGGACACCCGATAACTACGAGCAGTACTTC

j_call: TRBJ2-5
d_call: -
clone_size: many
v_call: TRBV5-1
cdr3_aa: CASSGVGETQYF
cdr3_nt: TGCGCCAGCAGCGGGGTCGGGGAGACCCAGTACTTC

j_call: TRBJ1-3
d_call: -
clone_size: many
v_call: TRBV9
cdr3_aa: CASSVTQGNTIYF
cdr3_nt: TGTGCCAGCAGCGTAACACAGGGAAACACCATATATTTT

j_call: TRBJ2-3
d_call: -
clone_size: many
v_call: TRBV11-3
cdr3_aa: CASSLDTDTQYF
cdr3_nt: TGTGCCAGCAGCTTAGATACAGATACGCAGTATTTT

j_call: TRBJ2-4
d_call: TRBD1
clone_size: -
v_call: TRBV15
cdr3_aa: CATSERQGGVKNIQYF
cdr3_nt: TGTGCCACCAGCGAGCGACAGGGGGGGGTCAAAAACATTCAGTACTTC

j_call: TRBJ1-1
d_call: -
clone_size: -
v_call: TRBV20-1
cdr3_aa: CSANYPPANTEAFF
cdr3_nt: TGCAGTGCTAATTACCCCCCAGCGAACACTGAAGCTTTCTTT

j_call: TRBJ2-3
d_call: TRBD2
clone_size: many
v_call: TRBV2
cdr3_aa: CASSGRLAGEADTQYF
cdr3_nt: TGTGCCAGCAGCGGGAGACTAGCGGGAGAGGCAGATACGCAGTATTTT

j_call: TRBJ1-5
d_call: TRBD1
clone_size: -
v_call: TRBV7-6
cdr3_aa: CASSLGTGMDQPQHF
cdr3_nt: TGTGCCAGCAGCTTGGGGACAGGGATGGATCAGCCCCAGCATTTT

j_call: TRBJ1-3
d_call: TRBD1
clone_size: many
v_call: TRBV19
cdr3_aa: CASSWGQGPSGNTIYF
cdr3_nt: TGTGCCAGTAGTTGGGGACAGGGGCCCTCTGGAAACACCATATATTTT

j_call: TRBJ2-5
d_call: TRBD2
clone_size: -
v_call: TRBV11-2
cdr3_aa: CASSLGLAGVQETQYF
cdr3_nt: TGTGCCAGCAGCTTAGGGCTAGCGGGAGTCCAAGAGACCCAGTACTTC

j_call: TRBJ1-4
d_call: -
clone_size: many
v_call: TRBV5-1
cdr3_aa: CASSPEGGFARNEKLFF
cdr3_nt: TGCGCCAGCAGCCCGGAGGGGGGGTTCGCACGAAATGAAAAACTGTTTTTT

j_call: TRBJ2-3
d_call: -
clone_size: -
v_call: TRBV5-1
cdr3_aa: CSSSLVSSGDTQYF
cdr3_nt: TGCTCCAGCAGCTTGGTGTCCAGCGGGGATACGCAGTATTTT

j_call: TRBJ2-2
d_call: -
clone_size: many
v_call: TRBV15
cdr3_aa: CATSSGGFTGELFF
cdr3_nt: TGTGCCACCAGCAGTGGCGGATTCACCGGGGAGCTGTTTTTT

j_call: TRBJ1-6
d_call: TRBD1
clone_size: -
v_call: TRBV11-1
cdr3_aa: CASSPTGDSSLHF
cdr3_nt: TGTGCCAGCAGCCCGACAGGGGACTCATCCCTCCACTTT

j_call: TRBJ1-5
d_call: -
clone_size: -
v_call: TRBV20-1
cdr3_aa: CSARRSGHSNQPQHF
cdr3_nt: TGCAGTGCTAGGCGCTCGGGACACAGCAATCAGCCCCAGCATTTT

j_call: TRBJ2-3
d_call: -
clone_size: many
v_call: TRBV27
cdr3_aa: CASSSLLLTDTQYF
cdr3_nt: TGTGCCAGCAGTTCCCTCTTGCTCACAGATACGCAGTATTTT

j_call: TRBJ2-2
d_call: -
clone_size: many
v_call: TRBV11-1
cdr3_aa: CASSLDRVGTGELFF
cdr3_nt: TGTGCCAGCAGCTTAGACAGGGTTGGCACCGGGGAGCTGTTTTTT

j_call: TRBJ2-3
d_call: TRBD1
clone_size: many
v_call: TRBV20-1
cdr3_aa: CSARGSGQGADTQYF
cdr3_nt: TGCAGTGCTAGAGGATCTGGACAGGGGGCAGATACGCAGTATTTT

j_call: TRBJ1-5
d_call: -
clone_size: many
v_call: TRBV20-1
cdr3_aa: CSAAGVAIGDQPQHF
cdr3_nt: TGCAGTGCAGCGGGCGTTGCAATTGGGGATCAGCCCCAGCATTTT

j_call: TRBJ2-5
d_call: TRBD1
clone_size: -
v_call: TRBV18
cdr3_aa: CASSPGQQRQETQYF
cdr3_nt: TGTGCCAGCTCGCCGGGACAGCAAAGGCAAGAGACCCAGTACTTC

j_call: TRBJ2-2
d_call: -
clone_size: few
v_call: TRBV11-1
cdr3_aa: CASSSRPQGNTGELFF
cdr3_nt: TGTGCCAGCAGCTCTAGGCCTCAGGGGAACACCGGGGAGCTGTTTTTT

j_call: TRBJ2-7
d_call: -
clone_size: many
v_call: TRBV29-1
cdr3_aa: CSAHQGYEQYF
cdr3_nt: TGCAGCGCCCATCAAGGCTACGAGCAGTACTTC

j_call: TRBJ1-1
d_call: -
clone_size: few
v_call: TRBV6-1
cdr3_aa: CANSSKCPKPEAFF
cdr3_nt: TGTGCCAACTCCTCAAAGTGTCCTAAACCGGAAGCTTTCTTT